The 14 T cell receptor beta chains below come from one sample, sequenced in a study of cytotoxic CD8 clonotypes in ibrutinib-treated CLL. Only in-frame clones appear in the TCRdb table, and some are missing; sequencing was by immunoSEQ multiplex PCR. The sample has about 74,000 clones, over 75% seen once. Sequences were derived from PBMCs, sampled at disease progression, from a patient treated with ibrutinib. These receptors were collected from a human donor with chronic lymphocytic leukemia.

The J gene is TRBJ2-7, the V gene TRBV25-1; a possible D gene is TRBD2 (5 bases). Trimming pared 4 bases from V and 3 bases from J, leaving 7 bases between. Germline V CDR1 and CDR2: MGHDK, SYGVNS. The CDR3 sequence is 12 residues long. DNA of the CDR3: TGTGCCAGCAGTGGAGGGATCTACGAGCAGTACTTC. This sequence encodes CASSGGIYEQYF.

The J gene is TRBJ1-1, the V gene TRBV29-1; D uncertain. The CDR3 covers 11 residues. Germline V CDR1 and CDR2: SQVTM, ANQGSEA. Trimming removed 2 bases from V and 10 bases from J, with 11 bases in between. The CDR3 DNA follows: TGCAGCGTTGAACCCCCCGGTCGAGCTTTCTTT. The encoded protein is CSVEPPGRAFF.

The chain links TRBV27 to TRBJ2-7; no clear D. The CDR3 has 13 residues. V was shortened by 6 bases and J by 3 bases, with 12 bases between the two germline ends. Germline CDR1 and CDR2: MNHEY and SMNVEV (reference sequence). The CDR3 nucleotides read TGTGCCAGCAGCATGACACCCTTCTACGAGCAGTACTTC. Protein: CASSMTPFYEQYF.

This clone is medium-sized within its sample. The chain has TRBV25-1 and TRBJ1-5, with D perhaps matching TRBD1 (5 bases). The germline CDR1 and CDR2 sequences are MGHDK and SYGVNS. The V and J ends lost 7 bases and 1 base respectively, with 17 bases between them. This CDR3 is 16 amino acids long. The CDR3 region is CASNPGGEGSNQPQHF. The CDR3 DNA reads as TGTGCCAGCAACCCCGGAGGGGAGGGAAGCAATCAGCCCCAGCATTTT.

The J gene is TRBJ1-4, the V gene TRBV19, with D hard to call. The CDR3 runs 15 residues. The germline V gene encodes CDR1 LNHDA and CDR2 SQIVND (reference sequence). V shed 1 base and J shed 0 bases, with 6 bases lying between them. CDR3 DNA sequence: TGTGCCAGTAGTATAGTGGCCGCAACTAATGAAAAACTGTTTTTT. Protein product: CASSIVAATNEKLFF.

This rearrangement joins TRBV5-1 to TRBJ2-3; TRBD2 agrees at 10 bases. Germline trimming cut 1 base from V and 1 base from J; bases unmatched to any gene: 6. Germline-derived CDR1 and CDR2 are SGHRS and YFSETQ. This CDR3 has 17 amino acids. CDR3 amino acids: CASSLPRLAGRTDTQYF. The CDR3 region has the DNA TGCGCCAGCAGCTTGCCGCGACTAGCGGGCCGCACAGATACGCAGTATTTT. The full variable domain, its missing parts supplied by reference TRBV5-1 and TRBJ2-3, is KAGVTQTPRYLIKTRGQQVTLSCSPISGHRSVSWYQQTPGQGLQFLFEYFSETQRNKGNFPGRFSGRQFSNSRSEMNVSTLELGDSALYLCASSLPRLAGRTDTQYFGPGTRLTVL.

The chain carries TRBV27 and TRBJ2-7, with D unclear. This CDR3 has 14 amino acids. CDR1 and CDR2 from the germline V gene are MNHEY and SMNVEV (reference sequence). The V end was cut by 3 bases, the J end by 7 bases, with 16 bases between. The CDR3 region is CASSFGATSWEQYF. The CDR3, as DNA: TGTGCCAGCAGTTTCGGAGCGACCTCCTGGGAGCAGTACTTC.

The chain links TRBV10-3 to TRBJ2-5; D uncertain. The CDR3 is made up of 13 amino acids. Germline CDR1 is ENHRY and CDR2 is SYGVKD. Trimming stripped 8 bases from V and 5 bases from J, with 15 bases between. In DNA form, the CDR3 reads TGTGCCATCGGAAGGGATTCTATGGAGACCCAGTACTTC. Translating it yields CAIGRDSMETQYF.

The DNA of the CDR3 is TGCGCCAGCAGCTCCGACCTGAACACTGAAGCTTTCTTT. It translates to CASSSDLNTEAFF. The V and J genes are TRBV5-1 and TRBJ1-1; D not resolved. The CDR3 loop spans 13 amino acids. Trimming pared 3 bases from V and 0 bases from J, leaving 6 bases between. Looked up from germline, CDR1 is SGHRS and CDR2 is YFSETQ. Complete variable domain (other parts from reference TRBV5-1 and TRBJ1-1): KAGVTQTPRYLIKTRGQQVTLSCSPISGHRSVSWYQQTPGQGLQFLFEYFSETQRNKGNFPGRFSGRQFSNSRSEMNVSTLELGDSALYLCASSSDLNTEAFFGQGTRLTVV.

The CDR3, as DNA: TGTGCCAGCGGAAAGACAGGGGGCTACGAGCAGTACTTC. Protein sequence: CASGKTGGYEQYF. The V call is TRBV6-5, the J call TRBJ2-7, with 9 bases aligning to TRBD1. V dropped 8 bases and J dropped 3; count of bases not matched to a gene: 5. Germline assignment: CDR1 MNHEY and CDR2 SVGAGI. CDR3 size: 13 residues.

The genes are TRBV6-1 and TRBJ2-1; 10 bases map to TRBD1. In germline, CDR1 is MNHNS, CDR2 SASEGT. V was pared by 6 bases and J by 8 bases, with 10 bases of the junction left unmatched. This CDR3 is built from 15 residues. This CDR3 reads CASSPGQGVADEQFF. For the CDR3, the DNA is TGTGCCAGCAGCCCCGGACAGGGGGTAGCTGATGAGCAGTTCTTC.

The chain combines TRBV6-4 with TRBJ1-6; TRBD1 matches 9 bases. Losses at the gene ends were 0 bases for V and 9 bases for J; bases not matched to a gene: 6. CDR1 and CDR2 from the germline V gene are MRHNA and SNTAGT. The length of the CDR3 is 16 residues. The CDR3 DNA follows: TGTGCCAGCAGTGACTCTTACGGGACAGGGATTTCACCCCTCCACTTT. Its protein is CASSDSYGTGISPLHF.

The chain has TRBV2 and TRBJ2-7; either TRBD1 or TRBD2 may fit D (5 bases each). There are 12 residues in the CDR3. Germline CDR1 and CDR2: SNHLY and FYNNEI. V lost 0 bases to trimming and J lost 5 bases, with 5 bases between them. CDR3: CASSEAGDEQYF. Here the CDR3 DNA reads TGTGCCAGCAGTGAAGCGGGGGACGAGCAGTACTTC.

This rearrangement joins TRBV7-9 to TRBJ2-2; D may be TRBD1 or TRBD2 (5 bases each). The V gene's germline CDR1 is SEHNR and CDR2 FQNEAQ (reference sequence). With 7 bases removed from V and 6 bases from J, the gap between germline ends came to 18 bases. The CDR3 runs to 15 residues. CDR3 DNA sequence: TGTGCCAGCACCCTACAAGGGGTCGGGGCCGGGGAGCTGTTTTTT. It translates to CASTLQGVGAGELFF. Complete variable domain (other parts from reference TRBV7-9 and TRBJ2-2): DTGVSQNPRHKITKRGQNVTFRCDPISEHNRLYWYRQTLGQGPEFLTYFQNEAQLEKSRLLSDRFSAERPKGSFSTLEIQRTEQGDSAMYLCASTLQGVGAGELFFGEGSRLTVL.